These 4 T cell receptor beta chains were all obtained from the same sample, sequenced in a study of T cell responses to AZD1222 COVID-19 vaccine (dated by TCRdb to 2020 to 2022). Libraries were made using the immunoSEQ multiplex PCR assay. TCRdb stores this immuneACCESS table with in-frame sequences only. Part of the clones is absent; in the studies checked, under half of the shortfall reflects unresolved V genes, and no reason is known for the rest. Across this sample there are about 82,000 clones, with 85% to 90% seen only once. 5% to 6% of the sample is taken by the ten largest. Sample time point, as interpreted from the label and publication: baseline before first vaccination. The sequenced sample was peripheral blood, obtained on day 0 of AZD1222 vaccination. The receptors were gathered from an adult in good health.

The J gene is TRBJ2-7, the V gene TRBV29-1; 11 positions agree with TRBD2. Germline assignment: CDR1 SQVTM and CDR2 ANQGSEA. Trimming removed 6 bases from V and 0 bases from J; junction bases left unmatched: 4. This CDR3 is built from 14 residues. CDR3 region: CSVQGLAVSYEQYF. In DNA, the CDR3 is TGCAGCGTACAGGGACTAGCGGTCTCCTACGAGCAGTACTTC.

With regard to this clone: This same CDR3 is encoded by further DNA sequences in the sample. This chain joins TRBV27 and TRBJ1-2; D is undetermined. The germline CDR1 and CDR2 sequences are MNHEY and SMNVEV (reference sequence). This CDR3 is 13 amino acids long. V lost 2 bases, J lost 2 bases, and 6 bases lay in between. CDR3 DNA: TGTGCCAGCAGTTTAACCGGGAACTATGGCTACACCTTC. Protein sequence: CASSLTGNYGYTF.

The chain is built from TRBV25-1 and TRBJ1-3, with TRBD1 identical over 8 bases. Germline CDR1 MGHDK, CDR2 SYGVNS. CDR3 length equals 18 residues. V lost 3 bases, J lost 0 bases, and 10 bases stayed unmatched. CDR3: CASSDRGGQAYSGNTIYF. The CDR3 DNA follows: TGTGCCAGCAGTGACAGGGGGGGACAGGCCTACTCTGGAAACACCATATATTTT.

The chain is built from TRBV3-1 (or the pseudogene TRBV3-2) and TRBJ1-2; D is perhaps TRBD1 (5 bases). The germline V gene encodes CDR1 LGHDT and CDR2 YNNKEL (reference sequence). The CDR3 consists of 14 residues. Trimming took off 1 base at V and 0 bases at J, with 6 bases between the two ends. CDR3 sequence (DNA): TGTGCCAGCAGCCAAGGACAGTCTAACTATGGCTACACCTTC. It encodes CASSQGQSNYGYTF.